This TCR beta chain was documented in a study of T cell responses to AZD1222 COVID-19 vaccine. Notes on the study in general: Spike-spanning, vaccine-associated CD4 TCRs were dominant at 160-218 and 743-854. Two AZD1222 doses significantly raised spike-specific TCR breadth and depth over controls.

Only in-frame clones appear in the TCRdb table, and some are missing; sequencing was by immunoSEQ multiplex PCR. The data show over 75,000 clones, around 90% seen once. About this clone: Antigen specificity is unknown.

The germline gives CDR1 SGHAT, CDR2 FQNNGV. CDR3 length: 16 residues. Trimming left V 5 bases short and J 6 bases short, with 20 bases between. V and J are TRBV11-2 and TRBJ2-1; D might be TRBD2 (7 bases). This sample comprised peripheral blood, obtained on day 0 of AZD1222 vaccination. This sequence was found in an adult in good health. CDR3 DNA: TGTGCCAGCAGCCCGGTTAGAGGGGGGGCCTTCAATGAGCAGTTCTTC. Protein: CASSPVRGGAFNEQFF.